The 8 T cell receptor beta chains in this list originate from one sample, sequenced in a study of Ad26.COV2.S vaccination and SARS-CoV-2 variants. Stated treatment: some 19 received Ad26.COV2.S at low or high dose, single or two shots; a few received placebo; per-sample allocation not given. Day 63 after the first vaccine or placebo injection was the time point for sampling. Clones were read by immunoSEQ multiplex PCR, and TCRdb kept only the in-frame ones, dropping some. The sample includes 400,000 to 450,000 clones, around 90% of them seen just once. The specimen was peripheral blood, collected in a trial of Ad26.COV2.S vaccine versus placebo. The receptors come from a person aged 18 to 59 who received the Ad26.COV2.S COVID-19 vaccine or a placebo.

V is TRBV4-3 and J is TRBJ1-6, with D maybe TRBD1 (6 bases). CDR1 is LGHNA and CDR2 is YSLEER in the germline V gene. The V end was cut by 1 base, the J end by 11 bases, with 9 bases between. There are 13 residues in the CDR3. CDR3: CASSQGEGAPLHF. In nucleotides, the CDR3 is TGCGCCAGCAGCCAAGGAGAGGGGGCACCCCTCCACTTT.

The rearrangement uses TRBV5-6 and TRBJ2-6; the match to TRBD1 covers 8 bases. Germline CDR1 and CDR2: SGHDT and YYEEEE. The CDR3 covers 17 residues. V lost 5 bases and J lost 4; bases outside the gene matches: 11. CDR3 bases: TGTGCCAGCAGTACCGGGCAGGGGGCGCGAGGGGCCAACGTCCTGACTTTC. This encodes CASSTGQGARGANVLTF.

This chain links TRBV6-5 with TRBJ2-7; 7 nucleotides agree with TRBD2. J gave up 3 bases and V 0 bases, and 5 bases lay outside the gene matches. The CDR3 runs to 15 residues. Per the germline V gene, CDR1 is MNHEY and CDR2 is SVGAGI. Here the CDR3 DNA reads TGTGCCAGCAGTTACTCTTTGGGAGGGGACTACGAGCAGTACTTC. Its translation: CASSYSLGGDYEQYF.

The chain uses TRBV4-1 and TRBJ1-4, with a possible D match to TRBD1 (5 bases). Looked up from germline, CDR1 is MGHRA and CDR2 is YSYEKL. The CDR3 is 16 residues long. V was pared by 6 bases and J by 7 bases, with 21 bases between. The CDR3 nucleotides are TGCGCCAGCAGACGTCGGGAGGGGAGTAGGAGTGAAAAACTGTTTTTT. Its protein product is CASRRREGSRSEKLFF.

The chain combines TRBV28 with TRBJ2-7; D is unresolved. V lost 5 bases and J 3 bases, leaving 17 bases between the germline ends. The germline gives CDR1 MDHEN, CDR2 SYDVKM. The CDR3 has 15 residues. This CDR3 is CASSPLPPRVYEQYF. DNA for the CDR3: TGTGCCAGCAGTCCCCTCCCCCCCCGCGTCTACGAGCAGTACTTC.

The chain uses TRBV30 and TRBJ2-2; D possibly corresponds to TRBD1 (8 bases). Germline V gene data show CDR1 as GTSNPN and CDR2 as SVGIG (reference sequence). The CDR3 contains 15 residues. V was clipped by 5 bases and J by 2 bases, with 15 bases between them. CDR3 loop: CAWETGGGNTGELFF. CDR3 nucleotide sequence: TGTGCCTGGGAAACAGGGGGGGGAAACACCGGGGAGCTGTTTTTT.

The rearrangement links TRBV7-8 to TRBJ1-2, with 7 bases matching TRBD1. J was trimmed by 4 bases and V by 1 base; bases with no gene match: 3. The CDR3 runs to 14 residues. The germline CDR1 and CDR2 sequences are SGHVS and FQNEAQ. The CDR3 sequence: CASSLGGGGYGYTF. The CDR3 nucleotides are TGTGCCAGCAGCTTAGGAGGGGGCGGCTATGGCTACACCTTC.

The chain joins TRBV13 to TRBJ2-1; possible D gene TRBD2, 6 bases. V was trimmed by 1 base and J by 0 bases, leaving 19 bases between them. Germline V CDR1 and CDR2: PRHDT, FYEKMQ (reference sequence). The length of the CDR3 is 19 residues. In nucleotides, the CDR3 is TGTGCCAGCAGCTTAGATCAGTTGGGACTCGCCAGCTCCTACAATGAGCAGTTCTTC. Its translation is CASSLDQLGLASSYNEQFF.